A selection of T cell receptor beta chains follows, all from one sample in a study of blood T cell repertoires in COVID-19. Produced via immunoSEQ multiplex PCR; TCRdb's table is partial and in-frame only. The table has 110,000 to 150,000 clones, roughly 85% seen once; the top ten hold approximately 4.5%. The sample taken for sequencing was PBMCs or T cells enriched from blood (not recorded which). The receptors derive from a man aged 50 or older who had recovered from COVID-19. CDR3s include the opening cysteine and the closing phenylalanine or tryptophan. The D gene is left open where the match is weak. Clone size is given for some rows only: seen once, a few or many times, or a class if the clone is expanded.

v_gene: TRBV18
j_gene: TRBJ2-7
d_gene: TRBD1
abundance: .
CDR3aa: CASSPRDRAGGQYF
CDR3nt: TGTGCCAGCTCACCCCGGGACAGGGCTGGTGGGCAGTACTTC

v_gene: TRBV27
j_gene: TRBJ1-2
d_gene: .
abundance: few
CDR3aa: CASSQAGGVGYTF
CDR3nt: TGTGCCAGCAGTCAAGCGGGGGGCGTTGGCTACACCTTC

v_gene: TRBV28
j_gene: TRBJ1-4
d_gene: .
abundance: .
CDR3aa: CASSLAGGSEKLFF
CDR3nt: TGTGCCAGCAGTTTGGCAGGAGGAAGTGAAAAACTGTTTTTT

v_gene: TRBV11-2
j_gene: TRBJ2-3
d_gene: TRBD1
abundance: once
CDR3aa: CASSQGAGTDTQYF
CDR3nt: TGTGCCAGCAGCCAGGGGGCAGGCACAGATACGCAGTATTTT

v_gene: TRBV18
j_gene: TRBJ1-2
d_gene: TRBD1
abundance: .
CDR3aa: CASSPQGQGAYGYTF
CDR3nt: TGTGCCAGCTCACCCCAGGGACAGGGGGCCTATGGCTACACCTTC

v_gene: TRBV11-2
j_gene: TRBJ1-2
d_gene: TRBD1
abundance: once
CDR3aa: CASSTLTGDGYGYTF
CDR3nt: TGTGCCAGCAGCACCTTGACAGGGGACGGCTATGGCTACACCTTC

v_gene: TRBV7-6
j_gene: TRBJ1-4
d_gene: .
abundance: .
CDR3aa: CASSLTENEKLFF
CDR3nt: TGTGCCAGCAGCTTGACAGAGAATGAAAAACTGTTTTTT

v_gene: TRBV4-3
j_gene: TRBJ1-5
d_gene: .
abundance: .
CDR3aa: CASSQDRRYGQPQHF
CDR3nt: TGCGCCAGCAGCCAAGATCGAAGGTACGGGCAGCCCCAGCATTTT

v_gene: TRBV6-5
j_gene: TRBJ2-7
d_gene: .
abundance: .
CDR3aa: CASSYLGRSSYEQYF
CDR3nt: TGTGCCAGCAGTTACTTGGGCCGAAGCTCCTACGAGCAGTACTTC

v_gene: TRBV18
j_gene: TRBJ2-3
d_gene: .
abundance: once
CDR3aa: CASSQRRGPDTQYF
CDR3nt: TGTGCCAGCTCACAGCGGCGCGGACCAGATACGCAGTATTTT

v_gene: TRBV24-1
j_gene: TRBJ2-2
d_gene: TRBD1
abundance: few
CDR3aa: CATRGQGDTGELFF
CDR3nt: TGTGCCACCAGAGGACAGGGGGACACCGGGGAGCTGTTTTTT

v_gene: TRBV7-9
j_gene: TRBJ1-3
d_gene: .
abundance: once
CDR3aa: CASSLRGATSGNTIYF
CDR3nt: TGTGCCAGCAGCTTACGGGGGGCTACCTCTGGAAACACCATATATTTT

v_gene: TRBV6-5
j_gene: TRBJ1-1
d_gene: .
abundance: .
CDR3aa: CASSYSPRDTEAFF
CDR3nt: TGTGCCAGCAGTTACAGTCCGAGGGACACTGAAGCTTTCTTT

v_gene: TRBV5-3
j_gene: TRBJ1-1
d_gene: .
abundance: .
CDR3aa: CARSNPQEKNTEAFF
CDR3nt: TGTGCCAGAAGCAACCCACAGGAGAAGAACACTGAAGCTTTCTTT

v_gene: TRBV10-3
j_gene: TRBJ2-3
d_gene: TRBD1
abundance: .
CDR3aa: CAISRQGQGTDTQYF
CDR3nt: TGTGCCATCAGCAGACAGGGTCAGGGCACAGATACGCAGTATTTT

v_gene: TRBV19
j_gene: TRBJ1-1
d_gene: .
abundance: .
CDR3aa: CASSRGADTEAFF
CDR3nt: TGTGCCAGTAGTCGGGGGGCAGACACTGAAGCTTTCTTT

v_gene: TRBV7-2
j_gene: TRBJ2-3
d_gene: .
abundance: .
CDR3aa: CASSPRAGTTDTQYF
CDR3nt: TGTGCCAGCAGCCCCCGGGCGGGAACCACAGATACGCAGTATTTT

v_gene: TRBV28
j_gene: TRBJ2-1
d_gene: .
abundance: .
CDR3aa: CASSLVGARAYNEQFF
CDR3nt: TGTGCCAGCAGTTTAGTGGGGGCCAGGGCCTACAATGAGCAGTTCTTC

v_gene: TRBV4-3
j_gene: TRBJ2-1
d_gene: .
abundance: .
CDR3aa: CASSPRGALYNEQFF
CDR3nt: TGCGCCAGCAGCCCCCGGGGGGCGCTCTACAATGAGCAGTTCTTC

v_gene: TRBV10-3
j_gene: TRBJ2-3
d_gene: TRBD2
abundance: .
CDR3aa: CAISELAGGKPDTQYF
CDR3nt: TGTGCCATCAGTGAGCTAGCGGGGGGTAAACCAGATACGCAGTATTTT

v_gene: TRBV11-1
j_gene: TRBJ1-6
d_gene: .
abundance: few
CDR3aa: CASKWTSNSPLHF
CDR3nt: TGTGCCAGCAAGTGGACATCGAATTCACCCCTCCACTTT

v_gene: TRBV2
j_gene: TRBJ2-2
d_gene: .
abundance: once
CDR3aa: CASIGHPTGELFF
CDR3nt: TGTGCCAGCATTGGACACCCCACCGGGGAGCTGTTTTTT

v_gene: TRBV19
j_gene: TRBJ2-7
d_gene: TRBD2
abundance: .
CDR3aa: CASSILAGGGEQYF
CDR3nt: TGTGCCAGTAGTATCTTGGCGGGAGGAGGCGAGCAGTACTTC

v_gene: TRBV6-2/TRBV6-3
j_gene: TRBJ1-1
d_gene: .
abundance: .
CDR3aa: CASSYLGQTEAFF
CDR3nt: TGTGCCAGCAGTTACCTGGGACAAACTGAAGCTTTCTTT

v_gene: TRBV28
j_gene: TRBJ1-2
d_gene: TRBD1
abundance: once
CDR3aa: CASSLGTDYGYTF
CDR3nt: TGTGCCAGCAGTTTGGGGACAGACTATGGCTACACCTTC

v_gene: TRBV28
j_gene: TRBJ1-1
d_gene: .
abundance: .
CDR3aa: CASTLAGGNTEAFF
CDR3nt: TGTGCCAGCACCCTCGCGGGGGGGAACACTGAAGCTTTCTTT

v_gene: TRBV11-2
j_gene: TRBJ2-7
d_gene: TRBD1
abundance: .
CDR3aa: CASTPTGLSYEQYF
CDR3nt: TGTGCCAGCACCCCGACAGGGCTCTCCTACGAGCAGTACTTC

v_gene: TRBV6-5
j_gene: TRBJ2-2
d_gene: TRBD1
abundance: once
CDR3aa: CATPDRVNTGELFF
CDR3nt: TGTGCCACACCAGACAGGGTGAACACCGGGGAGCTGTTTTTT

v_gene: TRBV19
j_gene: TRBJ2-7
d_gene: .
abundance: .
CDR3aa: CASSIGGVTYEQYF
CDR3nt: TGTGCCAGTAGTATAGGGGGAGTAACCTACGAGCAGTACTTC

v_gene: TRBV2
j_gene: TRBJ2-3
d_gene: .
abundance: .
CDR3aa: CASISGTGGTDTQYF
CDR3nt: TGTGCCAGCATATCTGGGACGGGGGGCACAGATACGCAGTATTTT

v_gene: TRBV7-2
j_gene: TRBJ2-7
d_gene: TRBD2
abundance: once
CDR3aa: CASTPGGGSSYEQYF
CDR3nt: TGTGCCAGCACCCCTGGGGGGGGGAGCTCCTACGAGCAGTACTTC

v_gene: TRBV19
j_gene: TRBJ2-5
d_gene: TRBD2
abundance: .
CDR3aa: CASNRAAGGIETQYF
CDR3nt: TGTGCCAGTAATCGGGCAGCGGGGGGTATTGAGACCCAGTACTTC

v_gene: TRBV20-1
j_gene: TRBJ2-5
d_gene: TRBD2
abundance: once
CDR3aa: CSASAPREGRETQYF
CDR3nt: TGCAGTGCTAGTGCGCCGCGGGAGGGCCGGGAGACCCAGTACTTC